This T cell receptor beta chain stems from a study of control samples from healthy donors and cancer patients. A few counts support this clone. Only in-frame clones appear in the TCRdb table, and some are missing; sequencing was by immunoSEQ multiplex PCR. The sample has 100,000 or so clones, roughly 87% seen once. The CDR3 contains 14 residues. The ends were cut back, 7 bases at V and 4 bases at J, with 16 bases in the middle. Germline lookup yields CDR1 MNHEY and CDR2 SVGAGI. What was sequenced was blood. The gene calls are TRBV6-5 and TRBJ1-1, with D tentatively TRBD1 (5 bases). This TCR was recovered from a woman aged 50 to 65 in good health. CDR3 DNA sequence: TGTGCCAGCACCACGCGGGGCCGCGGCACTGAAGCTTTCTTT. It translates to CASTTRGRGTEAFF.